The 26 T cell receptor beta chains in this list originate from one sample, sequenced in a study of beta chain features in type 1 diabetes. The study's findings and limits: All four CD4+ subsets of Type 1 diabetes patients contained TCRB CDR3s that were moderately but significantly shorter.

These receptors lack a known antigen. As every portion of the isolated RNA was reverse transcribed, the sequencing read expressed TCRB transcripts. Using immunoSEQ multiplex PCR, the repertoire was profiled, and TCRdb retains in-frame clones only, with some absent. The data show hundreds of thousands of clones, 13% to 15% seen once. Sequenced material: naive CD4+ T cells from blood. These receptors were obtained from a man aged 25 to 40 with type 1 diabetes.

This clone showed up just a few times. The rearrangement uses TRBV4-1 and TRBJ2-1; 11 bases map to TRBD2. After removal of 0 bases from V and 3 bases from J, the junction contained 7 bases not matched to a gene. CDR1 is MGHRA and CDR2 is YSYEKL in the germline V gene. The CDR3 runs to 18 residues. The CDR3 DNA sequence: TGCGCCAGCAGCCAAGACCCTTTAGCGGGAGGGTACTACAATGAGCAGTTCTTC. Amino acid sequence: CASSQDPLAGGYYNEQFF.

This clone has only a few counts. The CDR3 region has the DNA TGCAGCGCTCCCTCAGGCGCTAATGAAAAACTGTTTTTT. This translates into CSAPSGANEKLFF. V is TRBV29-1 and J is TRBJ1-4; D gene uncertain. This CDR3 is 13 amino acids long. V dropped 7 bases and J dropped 3 bases, with 12 bases sitting between them. Germline assignment: CDR1 SQVTM and CDR2 ANQGSEA. Full variable domain (outside the CDR3, taken from reference TRBV29-1 and TRBJ1-4): SAVISQKPSRDICQRGTSLTIQCQVDSQVTMMFWYRQQPGQSLTLIATANQGSEATYESGFVIDKFPISRPNLTFSTLTVSNMSPEDSSIYLCSAPSGANEKLFFGSGTQLSVL.

This clone appeared a few times. The chain joins TRBV27 to TRBJ1-2; tentative D call: TRBD1 (6 bases). The CDR3 spans 15 residues. V was trimmed by 4 bases and J by 4 bases, leaving 16 bases between them. Looked up from germline, CDR1 is MNHEY and CDR2 is SMNVEV (reference sequence). CDR3 region: CASSSAHRVPYGYTF. The CDR3 nucleotides are TGTGCCAGCAGTTCGGCCCACAGGGTGCCCTATGGCTACACCTTC.

The chain recombines TRBV28 with TRBJ2-7; 14 bases fit TRBD2. The CDR3 consists of 15 residues. V dropped 6 bases and J dropped 6; count of bases not matched to a gene: 7. Germline-derived CDR1 and CDR2 are MDHEN and SYDVKM. In DNA form, the CDR3 reads TGTGCCAGCAGGGGACTAGCGGGAGCATTGGGCGAGCAGTACTTC. Translation: CASRGLAGALGEQYF.

This clone was found a few times. The rearrangement joins TRBV10-3 to TRBJ2-2, with TRBD2 identical over 8 bases. CDR3 length: 16 amino acids. V was clipped by 6 bases and J by 5 bases; unmatched bases: 11. The germline CDR1 and CDR2 sequences are ENHRY and SYGVKD. The CDR3 spells CAISALGLALTGELFF. The CDR3, as DNA: TGTGCCATCAGCGCTCTTGGACTAGCTCTTACCGGGGAGCTGTTTTTT.

V is TRBV2 and J is TRBJ1-1; perhaps TRBD1 as D (5 bases). This CDR3 spans 12 amino acids. V gave up 4 bases and J gave up 9 bases, with 12 bases separating them. Germline V CDR1 and CDR2: SNHLY, FYNNEI. This CDR3 is CASSVSGLKAFF. The CDR3 DNA is TGTGCCAGCAGTGTCTCAGGGCTCAAAGCTTTCTTT.

This clone was detected a few times. This chain joins TRBV5-6 and TRBJ2-7, with D unclear. This CDR3 spans 12 amino acids. Per the germline V gene, CDR1 is SGHDT and CDR2 is YYEEEE. Trimming took off 0 bases at V and 10 bases at J, with 11 bases between the two ends. For the CDR3, the DNA is TGTGCCAGCAGCTTGGGGCCGAAAAACCAGTACTTC. Translated, it gives CASSLGPKNQYF.

V usage is TRBV4-2 and J usage is TRBJ1-1, with a tentative D call TRBD1 (6 bases). CDR1 is LGHNA and CDR2 is YNFKEQ in the germline V gene. The V end was cut by 5 bases, the J end by 4 bases, with 14 bases between. The CDR3 extends over 14 amino acids. The CDR3, as DNA: TGTGCCAGCAGCTCGACCACAGGGCTCACTGAAGCTTTCTTT. Translated: CASSSTTGLTEAFF.

The chain links TRBV14 to TRBJ1-4; no reliable D call. Germline V CDR1 and CDR2: SGHDN, FVKESK. Trimming pared 3 bases from V and 7 bases from J, leaving 12 bases between. The CDR3 consists of 14 residues. CDR3 region: CASSQRQHAEKLFF. The CDR3 nucleotides read TGTGCCAGCAGCCAGAGGCAGCACGCTGAAAAACTGTTTTTT.

CDR3 protein: CASSKLAVTGELFF. CDR3 bases: TGTGCCAGCAGCAAACTAGCAGTTACCGGGGAGCTGTTTTTT. The rearrangement links TRBV6-5 to TRBJ2-2; possible D gene TRBD2, 6 bases. V was pared by 6 bases and J by 5 bases, with 13 bases between. The CDR3 extends over 14 amino acids. Germline V gene sequence: CDR1 MNHEY, CDR2 SVGAGI.

The CDR3 nucleotides are TGCGCCAGCAGCCAAGTGGATCAGAACAGTCTACCCTCCACCTTC. Its translation is CASSQVDQNSLPSTF. The genes are TRBV4-1 and TRBJ1-2; D gene unclear. Trimming removed 1 base from V and 13 bases from J, with 22 bases in between. Germline V gene sequence: CDR1 MGHRA, CDR2 YSYEKL. There are 15 residues in the CDR3.

V is TRBV15 and J is TRBJ2-1; D perhaps matches TRBD2 (5 bases). Trimming pared 3 bases from V and 10 bases from J, leaving 13 bases between. This CDR3 region has 13 residues. Germline V gives CDR1 LNHNV, CDR2 YYDKDF (reference sequence). The CDR3: CATSSDAPGEQFF. CDR3 DNA sequence: TGTGCCACCAGCAGTGACGCCCCGGGAGAGCAGTTCTTC.

This clone was seen only a few times. This chain uses TRBV4-2 with TRBJ2-3, with D tentatively TRBD2 (6 bases). CDR1 and CDR2 (germline): LGHNA, YNFKEQ. CDR3 size: 15 residues. The V gene lost 4 bases and the J gene lost 3 bases, with 14 bases spanning the gap. The CDR3 protein is CASSRGGKFTDTQYF. The CDR3 region has the DNA TGTGCCAGCAGCCGAGGCGGGAAGTTTACAGATACGCAGTATTTT.

In the case of this clone: A read error may produce the germline difference seen at one junction end. The chain carries TRBV5-6 and TRBJ2-1; 11 nucleotides match TRBD2. CDR3 length: 15 residues. Germline V lookup: CDR1 SGHDT, CDR2 YYEEEE. The CDR3 protein is CASGLAGGPNNEQFF. CDR3 coding DNA: TGTGCCAGCGGCTTAGCGGGAGGGCCCAACAATGAGCAGTTCTTC.

The chain has TRBV28 and TRBJ2-7; no definite D call. Germline CDR1 is MDHEN and CDR2 is SYDVKM. Trimming left V 8 bases short and J 0 bases short, with 11 bases between. The CDR3 extends over 13 amino acids. This CDR3 reads CASLTYSSYEQYF. Written as DNA, the CDR3 is TGTGCCAGCTTGACATACAGCTCCTACGAGCAGTACTTC. Supplemented by reference TRBV28 and TRBJ2-7, the full variable domain reads DVKVTQSSRYLVKRTGEKVFLECVQDMDHENMFWYRQDPGLGLRLIYFSYDVKMKEKGDIPEGYSVSREKKERFSLILESASTNQTSMYLCASLTYSSYEQYFGPGTRLTVT.

This chain connects TRBV2 to TRBJ2-1; TRBD2 matches 8 bases. CDR3 length: 14 amino acids. Trimming cost V 4 bases and J 6 bases; bases outside gene matches: 5. Per the germline V gene, CDR1 is SNHLY and CDR2 is FYNNEI. CDR3 sequence: CASSGREGRNEQFF. Written as DNA, the CDR3 is TGTGCCAGCAGTGGTCGGGAGGGGCGCAATGAGCAGTTCTTC.

J is TRBJ2-3 and V is TRBV18; TRBD2 agrees at 7 bases. The V gene's germline CDR1 is KGHSH and CDR2 LQKENI. The V gene end was trimmed by 3 bases and the J gene end by 6 bases; junction bases not matched to a gene: 9. The CDR3 is made up of 15 amino acids. CDR3 bases: TGTGCCAGCTCACCTTCGGGGGGTTCGGCGGATACGCAGTATTTT. Protein sequence: CASSPSGGSADTQYF.

The chain has TRBV19 and TRBJ2-1; D gene ambiguous. The CDR3 loop spans 11 amino acids. V lost 6 bases, J lost 7 bases, and 7 bases lay in between. Germline V CDR1 and CDR2: LNHDA, SQIVND (reference sequence). The CDR3 here is CASSPGNEQFF. CDR3 nucleotides: TGTGCCAGTAGCCCGGGTAATGAGCAGTTCTTC.

The chain links TRBV10-3 to TRBJ2-7, with D perhaps matching TRBD2 (6 bases). V shed 4 bases and J shed 3 bases, with 13 bases lying between them. The CDR3 totals 14 residues. The germline V gene encodes CDR1 ENHRY and CDR2 SYGVKD. The CDR3 region is CAISVASADYEQYF. The DNA for the CDR3 is TGTGCCATCAGTGTGGCTAGCGCGGACTACGAGCAGTACTTC.

A few counts support this clone. The CDR3 protein is CASSFLLSNQPQHF. CDR3 nucleotides: TGTGCCAGCAGTTTCCTCCTGAGCAATCAGCCCCAGCATTTT. The gene calls are TRBV28 and TRBJ1-5, with D unresolved. The CDR3 totals 14 residues. Germline V gene lookup returns CDR1 MDHEN and CDR2 SYDVKM. V lost 3 bases, J lost 1 base, and 7 bases lay in between.

V usage is TRBV14 and J usage is TRBJ2-5; D is unclear. V gave up 0 bases and J gave up 8 bases, with 10 bases separating them. CDR3 length: 13 amino acids. Per germline, CDR1 SGHDN and CDR2 FVKESK. The CDR3 DNA reads as TGTGCCAGCAGCCAAGACATAGGAGTAACCCAGTACTTC. Its translation: CASSQDIGVTQYF.

This clone was seen a few times. The chain joins TRBV11-2 to TRBJ1-2; D uncertain. V lost 7 bases, J lost 8 bases, and 17 bases lay in between. Per germline, CDR1 SGHAT and CDR2 FQNNGV. The CDR3 covers 13 residues. The CDR3 coding sequence is TGTGCCAGCACCCCCCCATCTTTGAGGGGCTACACCTTC. It specifies CASTPPSLRGYTF.

This clone was seen a few times. The rearrangement uses TRBV19 and TRBJ1-5; TRBD1 might be the D (5 bases). Germline CDR1 and CDR2: LNHDA and SQIVND (reference sequence). V lost 7 bases to trimming and J lost 5 bases, with 15 bases between them. This CDR3 is built from 14 residues. The CDR3, as DNA: TGTGCCAGTACCGTAAGGGGAGGGGATCAGCCCCAGCATTTT. It is translated as CASTVRGGDQPQHF. The full variable domain, rest sourced from reference TRBV19 and TRBJ1-5, is DGGITQSPKYLFRKEGQNVTLSCEQNLNHDAMYWYRQDPGQGLRLIYYSQIVNDFQKGDIAEGYSVSREKKESFPLTVTSAQKNPTAFYLCASTVRGGDQPQHFGDGTRLSIL.

This clone was seen more than once but under ten times. This chain connects TRBV1 to TRBJ2-2; no check of the table's D call, TRBD2, against the DNA was made. TRBV1 constitutes a pseudogene. This CDR3 has 16 residues. CDR3 residues: CTSSHQVGANTGELFF. CDR3 bases: TGCACCAGCAGCCATCAGGTGGGAGCGAACACCGGGGAGCTGTTTTTT.

The V and J genes are TRBV28 and TRBJ2-3, with TRBD1 matching 7 bases. Germline lookup yields CDR1 MDHEN and CDR2 SYDVKM. There are 17 residues in the CDR3. Trimming took 5 bases from V and 6 from J; bases not matched to a gene: 17. CDR3 nucleotides: TGTGCCAGCAGTCCTCACAGGGGTCGGCAGTCGATGGATACGCAGTATTTT. Encoded protein: CASSPHRGRQSMDTQYF.

The rearrangement links TRBV15 to TRBJ2-6, with D tentatively TRBD1 (6 bases). The CDR3 loop spans 17 amino acids. Germline V CDR1 and CDR2: LNHNV, YYDKDF (reference sequence). V was clipped by 5 bases and J by 0 bases, with 14 bases between them. CDR3 nucleotides: TGTGCCACCAGCCGCACATTAGGGGGCTCTGGGGCCAACGTCCTGACTTTC. This translates into CATSRTLGGSGANVLTF.